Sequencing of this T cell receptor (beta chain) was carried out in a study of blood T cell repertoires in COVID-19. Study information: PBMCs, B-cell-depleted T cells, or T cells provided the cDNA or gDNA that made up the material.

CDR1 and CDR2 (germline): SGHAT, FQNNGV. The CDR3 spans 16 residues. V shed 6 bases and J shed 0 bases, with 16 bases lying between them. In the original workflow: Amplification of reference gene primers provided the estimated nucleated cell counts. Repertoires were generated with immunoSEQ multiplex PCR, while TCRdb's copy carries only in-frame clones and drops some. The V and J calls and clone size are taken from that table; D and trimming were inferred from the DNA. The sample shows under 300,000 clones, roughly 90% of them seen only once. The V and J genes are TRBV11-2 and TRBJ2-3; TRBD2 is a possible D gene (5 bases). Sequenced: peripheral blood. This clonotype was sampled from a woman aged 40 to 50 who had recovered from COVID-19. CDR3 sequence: CASRLLPGISTDTQYF. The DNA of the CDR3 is TGTGCCAGCAGACTTTTGCCGGGGATCAGCACAGATACGCAGTATTTT. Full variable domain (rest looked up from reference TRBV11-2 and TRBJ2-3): EAGVAQSPRYKIIEKRQSVAFWCNPISGHATLYWYQQILGQGPKLLIQFQNNGVVDDSQLPKDRFSAERLKGVDSTLKIQPAKLEDSAVYLCASRLLPGISTDTQYFGPGTRLTVL.